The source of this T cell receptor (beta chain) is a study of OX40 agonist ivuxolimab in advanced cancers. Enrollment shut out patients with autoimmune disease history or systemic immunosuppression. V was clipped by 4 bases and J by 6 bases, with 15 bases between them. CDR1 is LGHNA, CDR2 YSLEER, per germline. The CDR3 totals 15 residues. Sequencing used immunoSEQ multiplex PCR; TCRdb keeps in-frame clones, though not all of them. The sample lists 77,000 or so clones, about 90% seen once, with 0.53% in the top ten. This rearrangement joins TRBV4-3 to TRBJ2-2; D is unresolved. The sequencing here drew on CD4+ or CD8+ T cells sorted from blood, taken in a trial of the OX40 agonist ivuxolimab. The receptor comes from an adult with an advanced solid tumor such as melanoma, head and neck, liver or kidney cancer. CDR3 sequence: CASSLQYPPAGELFF. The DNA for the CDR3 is TGCGCCAGCAGCCTCCAATATCCGCCCGCCGGGGAGCTGTTTTTT.